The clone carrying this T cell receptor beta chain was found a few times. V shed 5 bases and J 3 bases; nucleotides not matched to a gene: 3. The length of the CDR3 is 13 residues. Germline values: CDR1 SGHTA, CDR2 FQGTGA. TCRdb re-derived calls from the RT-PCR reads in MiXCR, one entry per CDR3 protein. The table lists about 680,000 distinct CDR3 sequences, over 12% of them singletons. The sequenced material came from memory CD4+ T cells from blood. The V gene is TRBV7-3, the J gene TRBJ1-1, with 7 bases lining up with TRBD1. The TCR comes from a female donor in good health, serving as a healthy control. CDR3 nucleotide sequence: TGTGCCAGCAGCCAGGGGGACGACACTGAAGCTTTCTTT. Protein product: CASSQGDDTEAFF.